This T cell receptor (beta chain) originates from a study of T cells in Graves' hyperthyroidism and ophthalmopathy. Study in general: Peripheral blood was drawn at first diagnosis, prior to all treatment.

Amplified TCR beta CDR3 regions derived from RNA transcripts. A set of HTBI primers served as the primers for a first-round RT-PCR of the TCR CDR3. Using its own MiXCR run on the multiplex PCR reads, TCRdb lists one record per CDR3 protein. The repertoire holds approximately 370,000 distinct CDR3 sequences, with 14% to 15% as singletons. Looked up from germline, CDR1 is MGHRA and CDR2 is YSYEKL. Trimming cost V 3 bases and J 1 base, with 9 bases left between them. This CDR3 has 15 residues. The sequence derives from a woman aged 30 to 39 with Graves' hyperthyroidism. This chain uses TRBV4-1 with TRBJ2-2, with D hard to call. The sequenced sample consisted of blood. CDR3 sequence reads: CASSQDPLNTGELFF. CDR3 DNA sequence: TGCGCCAGCAGCCAGGATCCTCTGAACACCGGGGAGCTGTTTTTT.